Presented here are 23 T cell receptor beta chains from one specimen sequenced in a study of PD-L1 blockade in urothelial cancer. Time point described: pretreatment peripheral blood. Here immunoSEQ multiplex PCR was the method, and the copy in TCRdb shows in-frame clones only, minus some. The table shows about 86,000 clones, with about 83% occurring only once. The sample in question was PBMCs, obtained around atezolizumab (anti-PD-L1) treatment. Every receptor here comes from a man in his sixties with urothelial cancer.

The CDR3 loop is CASRGDIYTQYF. CDR3 nucleotide sequence: TGTGCCAGCAGAGGGGACATCTATACGCAGTATTTT. This rearrangement joins TRBV6-1 to TRBJ2-3; D is possibly TRBD1 (6 bases). Germline V CDR1 and CDR2: MNHNS, SASEGT. The CDR3 loop spans 12 amino acids. Trimming cost V 6 bases and J 7 bases, with 11 bases left between them.

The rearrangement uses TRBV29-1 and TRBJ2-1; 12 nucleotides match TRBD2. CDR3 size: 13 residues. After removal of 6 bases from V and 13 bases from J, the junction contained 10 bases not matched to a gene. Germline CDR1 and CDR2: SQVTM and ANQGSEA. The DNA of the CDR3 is TGCAGCGTCCTCACGGGGACTAGCGGGCCACAGTTCTTC. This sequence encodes CSVLTGTSGPQFF.

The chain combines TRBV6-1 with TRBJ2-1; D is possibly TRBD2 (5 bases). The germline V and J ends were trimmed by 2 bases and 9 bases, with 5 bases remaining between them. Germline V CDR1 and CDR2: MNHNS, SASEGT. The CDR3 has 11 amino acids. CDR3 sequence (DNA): TGTGCCAGCAGTGAACGGGGTGAGCAGTTCTTC. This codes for CASSERGEQFF.

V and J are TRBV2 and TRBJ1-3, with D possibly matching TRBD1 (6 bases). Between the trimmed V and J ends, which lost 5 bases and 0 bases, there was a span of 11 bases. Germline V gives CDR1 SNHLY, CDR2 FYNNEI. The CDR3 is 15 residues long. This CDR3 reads CASSLQGYSGNTIYF. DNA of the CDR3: TGTGCCAGCAGTTTACAGGGATACTCTGGAAACACCATATATTTT.

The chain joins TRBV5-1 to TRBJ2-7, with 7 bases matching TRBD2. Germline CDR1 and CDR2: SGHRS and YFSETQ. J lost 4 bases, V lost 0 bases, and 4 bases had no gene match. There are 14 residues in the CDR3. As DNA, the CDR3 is TGCGCCAGCAGCTTGGCGACGGGGGGATACGAGCAGTACTTC. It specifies CASSLATGGYEQYF.

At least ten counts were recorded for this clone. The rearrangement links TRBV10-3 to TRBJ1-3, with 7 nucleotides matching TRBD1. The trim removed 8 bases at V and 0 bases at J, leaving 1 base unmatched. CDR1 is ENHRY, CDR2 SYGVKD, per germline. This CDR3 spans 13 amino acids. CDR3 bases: TGTGCCATCCGGGACAGCTCTGGAAACACCATATATTTT. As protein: CAIRDSSGNTIYF.

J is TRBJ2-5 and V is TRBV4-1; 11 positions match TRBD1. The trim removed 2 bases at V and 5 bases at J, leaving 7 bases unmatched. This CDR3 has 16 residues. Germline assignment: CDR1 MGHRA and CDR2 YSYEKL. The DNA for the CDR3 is TGCGCCAGCAGCCAACAAAGGGACAGGGGGTGGGAGACCCAGTACTTC. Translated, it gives CASSQQRDRGWETQYF.

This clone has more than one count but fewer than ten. The CDR3 DNA reads TGTGCCAGCAGTGCCGGTAGGGCGGGAGACACAGATACGCAGTATTTT. This sequence encodes CASSAGRAGDTDTQYF. V usage is TRBV2 and J usage is TRBJ2-3, with TRBD2 matching 7 bases. Losses at the gene ends were 4 bases for V and 2 bases for J; bases not matched to a gene: 9. The length of the CDR3 is 16 residues. Germline CDR1 is SNHLY and CDR2 is FYNNEI.

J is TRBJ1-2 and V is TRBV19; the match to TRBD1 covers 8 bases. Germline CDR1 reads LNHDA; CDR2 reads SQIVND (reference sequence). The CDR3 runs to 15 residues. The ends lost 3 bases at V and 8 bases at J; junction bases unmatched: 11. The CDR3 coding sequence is TGTGCCAGTAGTATCGGCGAGGACAGGGCACGCGGCTACACCTTC. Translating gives CASSIGEDRARGYTF.

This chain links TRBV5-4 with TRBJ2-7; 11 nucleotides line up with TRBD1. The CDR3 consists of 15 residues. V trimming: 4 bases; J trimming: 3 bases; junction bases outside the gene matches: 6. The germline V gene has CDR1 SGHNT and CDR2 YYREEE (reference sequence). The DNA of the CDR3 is TGTGCCAGCAGCCGCACCGGGACAGGGGGCTACGAGCAGTACTTC. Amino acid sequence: CASSRTGTGGYEQYF.

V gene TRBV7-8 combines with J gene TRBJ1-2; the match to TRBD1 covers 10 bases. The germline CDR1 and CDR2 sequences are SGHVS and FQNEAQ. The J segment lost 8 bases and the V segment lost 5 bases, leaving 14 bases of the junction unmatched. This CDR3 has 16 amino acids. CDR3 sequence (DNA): TGTGCCAGCAGCCCGAGCTCAGGGACAGGGGCGGTGGGCTACACCTTC. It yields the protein CASSPSSGTGAVGYTF.

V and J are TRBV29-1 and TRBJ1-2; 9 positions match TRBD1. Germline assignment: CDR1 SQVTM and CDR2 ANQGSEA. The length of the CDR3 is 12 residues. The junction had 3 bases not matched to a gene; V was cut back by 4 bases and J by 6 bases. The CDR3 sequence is CSVVGQGHGYTF. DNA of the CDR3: TGCAGCGTTGTGGGACAGGGCCATGGCTACACCTTC.

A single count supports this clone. CDR3 bases: TGTGCCACCAGCAGGGACAGGGTCGAGCAGTACTTC. The encoded protein is CATSRDRVEQYF. J is TRBJ2-7 and V is TRBV15, with 8 bases aligning to TRBD1. V lost 3 bases to trimming and J lost 6 bases; unmatched junction nucleotides: 1. Germline V lookup: CDR1 LNHNV, CDR2 YYDKDF (reference sequence). This CDR3 has 12 amino acids.

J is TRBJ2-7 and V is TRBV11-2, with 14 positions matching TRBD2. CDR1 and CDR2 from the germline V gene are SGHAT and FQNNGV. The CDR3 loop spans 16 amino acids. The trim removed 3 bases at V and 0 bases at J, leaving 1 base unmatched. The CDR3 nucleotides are TGTGCCAGCAGCTTCGGGACTAGCGGGAGCTCCTACGAGCAGTACTTC. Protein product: CASSFGTSGSSYEQYF. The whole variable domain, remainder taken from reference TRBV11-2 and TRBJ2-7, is EAGVAQSPRYKIIEKRQSVAFWCNPISGHATLYWYQQILGQGPKLLIQFQNNGVVDDSQLPKDRFSAERLKGVDSTLKIQPAKLEDSAVYLCASSFGTSGSSYEQYFGPGTRLTVT.

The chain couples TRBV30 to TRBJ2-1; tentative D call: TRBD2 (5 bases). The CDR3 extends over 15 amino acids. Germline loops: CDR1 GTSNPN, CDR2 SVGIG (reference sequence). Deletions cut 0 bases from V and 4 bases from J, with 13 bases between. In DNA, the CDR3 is TGTGCCTGGAGTGTAGGGAGTTCCATATACAATGAGCAGTTCTTC. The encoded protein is CAWSVGSSIYNEQFF. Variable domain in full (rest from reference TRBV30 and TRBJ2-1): SQTIHQWPATLVQPVGSPLSLECTVEGTSNPNLYWYRQAAGRGLQLLFYSVGIGQISSEVPQNLSASRPQDRQFILSSKKLLLSDSGFYLCAWSVGSSIYNEQFFGPGTRLTVL.

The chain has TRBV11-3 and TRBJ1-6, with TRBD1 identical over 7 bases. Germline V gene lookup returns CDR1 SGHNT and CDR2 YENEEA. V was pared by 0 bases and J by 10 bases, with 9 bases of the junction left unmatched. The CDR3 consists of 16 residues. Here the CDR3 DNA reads TGTGCCAGCAGCTTAGATACGGTGACAGGGAACTCACCCCTCCACTTT. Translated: CASSLDTVTGNSPLHF. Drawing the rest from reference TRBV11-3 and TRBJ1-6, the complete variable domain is EAGVVQSPRYKIIEKKQPVAFWCNPISGHNTLYWYLQNLGQGPELLIRYENEEAVDDSQLPKDRFSAERLKGVDSTLKIQPAELGDSAVYLCASSLDTVTGNSPLHFGNGTRLTVT.

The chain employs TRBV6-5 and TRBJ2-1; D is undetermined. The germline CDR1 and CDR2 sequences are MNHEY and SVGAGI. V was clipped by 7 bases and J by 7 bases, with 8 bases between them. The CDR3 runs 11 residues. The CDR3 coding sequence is TGTGCCAGCACCTTACGGAATGAGCAGTTCTTC. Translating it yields CASTLRNEQFF.

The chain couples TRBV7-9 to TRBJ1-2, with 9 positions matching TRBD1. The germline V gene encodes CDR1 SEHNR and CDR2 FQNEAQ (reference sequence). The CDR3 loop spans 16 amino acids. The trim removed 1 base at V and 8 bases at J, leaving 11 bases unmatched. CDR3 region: CASSLGRTGDLYGYTF. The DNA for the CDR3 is TGTGCCAGCAGCTTAGGGAGGACAGGGGATCTCTACGGCTACACCTTC.

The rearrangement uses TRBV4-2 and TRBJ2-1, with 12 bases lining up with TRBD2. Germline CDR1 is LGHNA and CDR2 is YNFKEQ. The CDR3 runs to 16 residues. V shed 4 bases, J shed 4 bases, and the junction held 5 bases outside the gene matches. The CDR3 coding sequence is TGTGCCAGCAGCCGTCGACTAGCGGGAGCTTACAATGAGCAGTTCTTC. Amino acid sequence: CASSRRLAGAYNEQFF.

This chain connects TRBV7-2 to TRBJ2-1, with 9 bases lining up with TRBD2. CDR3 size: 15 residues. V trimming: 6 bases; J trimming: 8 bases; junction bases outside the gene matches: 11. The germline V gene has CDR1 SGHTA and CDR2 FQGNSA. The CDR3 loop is CASSLGGRAVDEQFF. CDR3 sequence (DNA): TGTGCCAGCAGTCTCGGCGGGAGGGCTGTCGATGAGCAGTTCTTC.

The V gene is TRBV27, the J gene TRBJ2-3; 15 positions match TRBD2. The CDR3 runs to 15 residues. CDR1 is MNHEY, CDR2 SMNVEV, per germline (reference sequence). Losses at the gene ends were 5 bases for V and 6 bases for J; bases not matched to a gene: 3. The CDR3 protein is CASSRTSGGEDTQYF. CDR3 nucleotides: TGTGCCAGCAGTAGGACTAGCGGGGGGGAGGATACGCAGTATTTT.

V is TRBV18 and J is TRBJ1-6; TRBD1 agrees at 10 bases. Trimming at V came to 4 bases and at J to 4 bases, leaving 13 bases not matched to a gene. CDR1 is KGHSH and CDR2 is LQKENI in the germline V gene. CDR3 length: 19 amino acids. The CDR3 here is CASSRRKIDRGQYNSPLHF. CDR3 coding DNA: TGTGCCAGCTCACGGAGAAAAATTGACAGGGGGCAATATAATTCACCCCTCCACTTT.

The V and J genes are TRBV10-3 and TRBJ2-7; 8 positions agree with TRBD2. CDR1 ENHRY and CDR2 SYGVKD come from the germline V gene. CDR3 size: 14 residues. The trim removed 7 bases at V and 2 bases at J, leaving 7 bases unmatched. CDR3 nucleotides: TGTGCCATCACCCCCCTAGCGGGTACCTACGAGCAGTACTTC. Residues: CAITPLAGTYEQYF.